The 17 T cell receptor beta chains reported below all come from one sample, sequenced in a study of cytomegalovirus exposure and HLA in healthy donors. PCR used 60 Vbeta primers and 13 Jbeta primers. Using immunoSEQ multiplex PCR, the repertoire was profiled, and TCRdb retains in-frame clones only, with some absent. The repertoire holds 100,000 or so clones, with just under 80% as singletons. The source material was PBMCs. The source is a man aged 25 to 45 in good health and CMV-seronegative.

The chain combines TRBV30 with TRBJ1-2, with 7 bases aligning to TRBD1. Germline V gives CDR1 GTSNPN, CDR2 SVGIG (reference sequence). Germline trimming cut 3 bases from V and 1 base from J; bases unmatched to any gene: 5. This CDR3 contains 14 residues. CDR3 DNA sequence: TGTGCCTGGAGATCCGGGACAGATAACTATGGCTACACCTTC. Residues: CAWRSGTDNYGYTF.

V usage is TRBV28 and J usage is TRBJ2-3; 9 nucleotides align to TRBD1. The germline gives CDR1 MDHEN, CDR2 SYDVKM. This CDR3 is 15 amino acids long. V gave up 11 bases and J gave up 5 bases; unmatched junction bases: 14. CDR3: CAGSGTGGAGDTQYF. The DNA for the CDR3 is TGTGCCGGATCGGGCACAGGGGGCGCGGGAGATACGCAGTATTTT.

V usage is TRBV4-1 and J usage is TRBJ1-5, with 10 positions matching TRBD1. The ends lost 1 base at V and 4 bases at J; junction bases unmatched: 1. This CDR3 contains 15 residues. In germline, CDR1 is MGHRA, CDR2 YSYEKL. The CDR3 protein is CASSQVGQGNQPQHF. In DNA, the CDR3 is TGCGCCAGCAGCCAAGTGGGACAGGGGAATCAGCCCCAGCATTTT.

This chain's CDR3 is CASSQISRGLEEAFF. CDR3 nucleotide sequence: TGCGCCAGCAGCCAGATCAGCAGGGGGCTAGAAGAAGCTTTCTTT. The rearrangement links TRBV4-1 to TRBJ1-1, with 8 bases fitting TRBD1. This CDR3 comprises 15 residues. The J segment lost 8 bases and the V segment lost 3 bases, leaving 11 bases of the junction unmatched. Germline V gives CDR1 MGHRA, CDR2 YSYEKL.

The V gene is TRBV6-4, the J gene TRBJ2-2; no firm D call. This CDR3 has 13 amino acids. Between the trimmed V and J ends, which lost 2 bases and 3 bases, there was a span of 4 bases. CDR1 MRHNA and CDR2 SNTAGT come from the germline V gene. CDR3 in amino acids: CASSDQYTGELFF. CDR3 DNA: TGTGCCAGCAGTGACCAATACACCGGGGAGCTGTTTTTT.

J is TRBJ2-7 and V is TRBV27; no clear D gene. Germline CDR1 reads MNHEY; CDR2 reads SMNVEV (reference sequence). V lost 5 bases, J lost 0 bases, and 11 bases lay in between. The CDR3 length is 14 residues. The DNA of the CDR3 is TGTGCCAGCAGTCACGGTGGGCGCTCCTACGAGCAGTACTTC. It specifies CASSHGGRSYEQYF.

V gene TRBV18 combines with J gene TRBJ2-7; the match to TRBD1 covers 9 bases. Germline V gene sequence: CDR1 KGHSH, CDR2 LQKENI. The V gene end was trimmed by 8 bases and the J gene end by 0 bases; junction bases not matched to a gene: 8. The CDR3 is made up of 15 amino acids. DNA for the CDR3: TGTGCCAGCCGACCGAGGACAGGGGACTCCTACGAGCAGTACTTC. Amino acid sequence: CASRPRTGDSYEQYF.

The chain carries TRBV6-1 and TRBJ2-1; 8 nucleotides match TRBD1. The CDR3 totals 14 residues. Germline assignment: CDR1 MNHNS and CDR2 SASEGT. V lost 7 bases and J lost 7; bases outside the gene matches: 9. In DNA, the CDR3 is TGTGCCAGCACCAGAGGGACAGGCAGGAATGAGCAGTTCTTC. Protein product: CASTRGTGRNEQFF.

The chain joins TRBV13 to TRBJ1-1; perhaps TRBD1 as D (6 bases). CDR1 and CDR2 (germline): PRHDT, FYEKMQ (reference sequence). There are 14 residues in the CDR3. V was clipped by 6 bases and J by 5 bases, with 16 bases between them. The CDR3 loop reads CASSSEGVWTEAFF. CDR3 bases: TGTGCCAGCAGTTCTGAGGGGGTTTGGACTGAAGCTTTCTTT.

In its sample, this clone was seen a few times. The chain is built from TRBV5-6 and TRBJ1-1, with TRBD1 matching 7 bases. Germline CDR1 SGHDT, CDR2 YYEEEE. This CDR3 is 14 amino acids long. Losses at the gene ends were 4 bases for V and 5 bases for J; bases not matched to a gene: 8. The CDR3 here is CASSLIDRETEAFF. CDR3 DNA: TGTGCCAGCAGCCTAATAGACAGGGAGACTGAAGCTTTCTTT. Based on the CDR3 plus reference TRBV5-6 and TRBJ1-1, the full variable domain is DAGVTQSPTHLIKTRGQQVTLRCSPKSGHDTVSWYQQALGQGPQFIFQYYEEEERQRGNFPDRFSGHQFPNYSSELNVNALLLGDSALYLCASSLIDRETEAFFGQGTRLTVV.

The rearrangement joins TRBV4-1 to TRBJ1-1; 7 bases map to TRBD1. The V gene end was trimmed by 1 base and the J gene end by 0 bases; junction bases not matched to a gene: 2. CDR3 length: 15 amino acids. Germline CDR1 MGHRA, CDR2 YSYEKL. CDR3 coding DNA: TGCGCCAGCAGCCAAGTACAGGGGCTGAACACTGAAGCTTTCTTT. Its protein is CASSQVQGLNTEAFF.

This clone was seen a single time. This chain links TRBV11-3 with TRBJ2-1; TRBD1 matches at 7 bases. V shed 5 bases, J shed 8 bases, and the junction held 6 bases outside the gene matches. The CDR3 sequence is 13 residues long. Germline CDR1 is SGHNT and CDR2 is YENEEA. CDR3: CASSTRGQHEQFF. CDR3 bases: TGTGCCAGCAGCACAAGGGGGCAGCATGAGCAGTTCTTC.

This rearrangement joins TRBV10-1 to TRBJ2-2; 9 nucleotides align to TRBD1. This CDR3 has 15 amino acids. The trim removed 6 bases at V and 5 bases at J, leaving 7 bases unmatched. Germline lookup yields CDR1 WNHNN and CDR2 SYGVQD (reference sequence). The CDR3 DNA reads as TGCGCCAGCAGCCCGGGACAGGGCAGGACCGGGGAGCTGTTTTTT. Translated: CASSPGQGRTGELFF.

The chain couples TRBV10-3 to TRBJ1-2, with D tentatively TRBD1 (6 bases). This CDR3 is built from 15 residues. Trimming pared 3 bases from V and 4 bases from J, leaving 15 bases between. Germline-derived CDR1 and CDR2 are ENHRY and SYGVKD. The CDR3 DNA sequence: TGTGCCATCAGTGACCCCGGACAGATACTCTATGGCTACACCTTC. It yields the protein CAISDPGQILYGYTF.

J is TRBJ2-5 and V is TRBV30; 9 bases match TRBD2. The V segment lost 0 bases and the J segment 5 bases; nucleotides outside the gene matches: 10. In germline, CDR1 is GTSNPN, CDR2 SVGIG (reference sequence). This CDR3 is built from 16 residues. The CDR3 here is CAWSVGVAGVGETQYF. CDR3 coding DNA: TGTGCCTGGAGTGTAGGGGTAGCGGGAGTGGGTGAGACCCAGTACTTC.

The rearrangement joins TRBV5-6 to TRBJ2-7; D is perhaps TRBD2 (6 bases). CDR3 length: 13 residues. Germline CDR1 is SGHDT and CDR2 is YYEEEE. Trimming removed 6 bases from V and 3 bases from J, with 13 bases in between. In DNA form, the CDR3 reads TGTGCCAGCACCCGACGACTAGACTACGAGCAGTACTTC. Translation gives CASTRRLDYEQYF.

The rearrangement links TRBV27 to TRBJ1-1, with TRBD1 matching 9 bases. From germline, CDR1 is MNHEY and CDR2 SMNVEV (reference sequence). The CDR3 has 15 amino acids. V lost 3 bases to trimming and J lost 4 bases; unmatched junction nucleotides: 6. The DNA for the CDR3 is TGTGCCAGCAGTTTTGGACAGGGGTATGGCACTGAAGCTTTCTTT. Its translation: CASSFGQGYGTEAFF.